This TCR beta chain was observed in a study of OX40 agonist ivuxolimab in advanced cancers. The protocol was immunoSEQ multiplex PCR, while the TCRdb copy is restricted to in-frame clones and leaves out a portion. The sample contains approximately 43,000 clones, about 85% of which appear only once. The TCR comes from an adult with an advanced solid tumor such as melanoma, head and neck, liver or kidney cancer. Material: CD4+ or CD8+ T cells sorted from blood, obtained in a trial of the OX40 agonist ivuxolimab.

The CDR3, as DNA: TGTGCCAGCAGCAGCCGGGACGGTCGGGGTGAGCAGTACTTC. Its protein is CASSSRDGRGEQYF. The V gene is TRBV9, the J gene TRBJ2-7, with D perhaps being TRBD1 or TRBD2 (5 bases each). The length of the CDR3 is 14 residues. The V end lost 4 bases, the J end lost 7 bases, and 18 bases lay between the germline ends. The germline V gene encodes CDR1 SGDLS and CDR2 YYNGEE.